This entry lists 17 T cell receptor beta chains sequenced from one sample in a study of identifying expanded T cells in peripheral blood (dated by TCRdb to between 2018 and 2021). Preparation of the library involved the immunoSEQ multiplex PCR assay. Entries here come from immuneACCESS through TCRdb and include only in-frame sequences with V and J called. Some clones fail to appear in such tables; in the studies checked, an unresolved V gene covers under half of the shortfall, and the cause of the remainder is unknown. For this sample there are about 89,000 clones; about 91% appear just once. The ten largest clones add up to 4% to 4.5% of the sample. The sequenced sample was blood. The receptor set was obtained from a person aged 18-70 years in good health.

The chain couples TRBV28 to TRBJ1-5, with TRBD1 identical over 10 bases. V dropped 2 bases and J dropped 3; count of bases not matched to a gene: 4. From germline, CDR1 is MDHEN and CDR2 SYDVKM. The CDR3 contains 16 residues. CDR3 DNA: TGTGCCAGCAGTTTAGGGGACAGGGGCCCCAATCAGCCCCAGCATTTT. This translates into CASSLGDRGPNQPQHF.

V and J are TRBV28 and TRBJ2-7; TRBD1 might be the D (5 bases). Looked up from germline, CDR1 is MDHEN and CDR2 is SYDVKM. The CDR3 sequence is 13 residues long. Trimming took off 6 bases at V and 5 bases at J, with 14 bases between the two ends. CDR3 amino acids: CASRPSTGNEQYF. DNA of the CDR3: TGTGCCAGCAGACCAAGCACAGGAAACGAGCAGTACTTC.

This chain uses TRBV5-1 with TRBJ2-5; 7 nucleotides align to TRBD1. The CDR3 has 15 residues. After removal of 4 bases from V and 5 bases from J, the junction contained 11 bases not matched to a gene. Germline loops: CDR1 SGHRS, CDR2 YFSETQ. CDR3 DNA: TGCGCCAGCAGCCTGGGAGACAGGGTGGGTGAGACCCAGTACTTC. Its translation: CASSLGDRVGETQYF.

The rearrangement links TRBV7-6 to TRBJ2-1; D not resolved. Germline CDR1 and CDR2: SGHVS and FNYEAQ. CDR3 length: 11 amino acids. The ends were cut back, 5 bases at V and 5 bases at J, with 4 bases in the middle. This CDR3 reads CASSQNNEQFF. The CDR3 DNA sequence: TGTGCCAGCAGCCAAAACAATGAGCAGTTCTTC. Full variable domain (remainder filled in from reference TRBV7-6 and TRBJ2-1): GAGVSQSPRYKVTKRGQDVALRCDPISGHVSLYWYRQALGQGPEFLTYFNYEAQQDKSGLPNDRFSAERPEGSISTLTIQRTEQRDSAMYRCASSQNNEQFFGPGTRLTVL.

The V and J genes are TRBV2 and TRBJ2-1, with 8 nucleotides matching TRBD1. The CDR3 has 16 amino acids. J gave up 3 bases and V 6 bases, and 10 bases lay outside the gene matches. Germline V gives CDR1 SNHLY, CDR2 FYNNEI. The DNA of the CDR3 is TGTGCCAGCAGCGGCACCGGGACAGGCGACTACAATGAGCAGTTCTTC. Residues: CASSGTGTGDYNEQFF.

This clone was detected once. The V gene is TRBV28, the J gene TRBJ2-2, with 11 bases aligning to TRBD2. Trimming at V came to 5 bases and at J to 6 bases, leaving 5 bases not matched to a gene. The CDR3 runs 15 residues. The germline V gene encodes CDR1 MDHEN and CDR2 SYDVKM. The CDR3 DNA reads as TGTGCCAGCAGTCAATTGGGACTAGCGGCCGGGGAGCTGTTTTTT. This gives the protein CASSQLGLAAGELFF.

The rearrangement joins TRBV28 to TRBJ2-3; D not resolved. This CDR3 contains 13 residues. V was pared by 6 bases and J by 2 bases, with 9 bases between. Per the germline V gene, CDR1 is MDHEN and CDR2 is SYDVKM. CDR3 protein: CASRSLNTDTQYF. In DNA, the CDR3 is TGTGCCAGCAGATCACTCAACACAGATACGCAGTATTTT.

The chain joins TRBV25-1 to TRBJ1-1, with a weak D call TRBD1 (5 bases). From germline, CDR1 is MGHDK and CDR2 SYGVNS. Trimming removed 6 bases at V and 8 bases at J, with 10 bases between. The CDR3 extends over 11 amino acids. CDR3 bases: TGTGCCAGCAGCACGGCAGGGGAAGCTTTCTTT. As protein: CASSTAGEAFF.

This chain links TRBV28 with TRBJ2-6, with D uncertain. The CDR3 consists of 17 residues. Deletions cut 5 bases from V and 0 bases from J, with 14 bases between. From germline, CDR1 is MDHEN and CDR2 SYDVKM. The CDR3: CASSTVKHGSGANVLTF. The CDR3, as DNA: TGTGCCAGCAGTACAGTTAAACACGGCTCTGGGGCCAACGTCCTGACTTTC.

V usage is TRBV10-3 and J usage is TRBJ2-1; D gene uncertain. Germline V CDR1 and CDR2: ENHRY, SYGVKD. V lost 2 bases and J 7 bases, leaving 6 bases between the germline ends. This CDR3 is built from 12 residues. CDR3 amino acids: CAISEQENEQFF. The CDR3 DNA follows: TGTGCCATCAGTGAGCAAGAAAATGAGCAGTTCTTC.

V gene TRBV5-4 combines with J gene TRBJ2-5, with TRBD2 as a possible D gene (7 bases). The CDR3 spans 15 residues. Trimming stripped 2 bases from V and 4 bases from J, with 15 bases between. From germline, CDR1 is SGHNT and CDR2 YYREEE (reference sequence). DNA for the CDR3: TGTGCCAGCAGCTTTTGGGGCGGGGGCCTAGAGACCCAGTACTTC. The encoded protein is CASSFWGGGLETQYF.

In this sample, this clone turned up a few times. The chain combines TRBV11-1 with TRBJ2-3; 10 bases are a match to TRBD2. The length of the CDR3 is 14 residues. The V segment lost 5 bases and the J segment 1 base; nucleotides outside the gene matches: 0. Germline V gives CDR1 SGHAT, CDR2 FQDESV (reference sequence). CDR3 nucleotide sequence: TGTGCCAGCAGCGGACTAGCGGGCACAGATACGCAGTATTTT. As protein: CASSGLAGTDTQYF.

The genes are TRBV11-2 and TRBJ2-7, with D possibly matching TRBD2 (5 bases). V lost 1 base, J lost 2 bases, and 9 bases lay in between. Germline V lookup: CDR1 SGHAT, CDR2 FQNNGV. There are 14 residues in the CDR3. CDR3 sequence (DNA): TGTGCCAGCAGCTTAGGAGCGGCCACCTACGAGCAGTACTTC. The encoded protein is CASSLGAATYEQYF.

The V call is TRBV18, the J call TRBJ1-3; the match to TRBD1 covers 7 bases. V shed 1 base, J shed 0 bases, and the junction held 9 bases outside the gene matches. The CDR3 is 18 amino acids. Per germline, CDR1 KGHSH and CDR2 LQKENI. CDR3 in amino acids: CASSPLGTDNISGNTIYF. The CDR3 DNA reads as TGTGCCAGCTCACCACTAGGGACAGACAATATCTCTGGAAACACCATATATTTT.

The gene calls are TRBV14 and TRBJ2-1, with TRBD1 matching over 11 bases. The CDR3 is made up of 15 amino acids. J was trimmed by 6 bases and V by 4 bases; bases with no gene match: 5. Germline CDR1 and CDR2: SGHDN and FVKESK. The CDR3 spells CASSLRTGGFNEQFF. CDR3 bases: TGTGCCAGCAGCCTGAGGACAGGGGGCTTCAATGAGCAGTTCTTC.

J is TRBJ2-5 and V is TRBV5-1; D remains unclear. The CDR3 covers 17 residues. CDR1 is SGHRS and CDR2 is YFSETQ in the germline V gene. Trimming cost V 0 bases and J 2 bases, with 17 bases left between them. The CDR3 sequence is CASSLAGVAGRQETQYF. CDR3 nucleotide sequence: TGCGCCAGCAGCTTGGCCGGAGTAGCCGGCCGGCAAGAGACCCAGTACTTC.

The chain joins TRBV19 to TRBJ2-5; 9 bases are shared with TRBD2. The V gene's germline CDR1 is LNHDA and CDR2 SQIVND (reference sequence). This CDR3 spans 15 amino acids. V shed 7 bases, J shed 5 bases, and the junction held 11 bases outside the gene matches. The CDR3 protein is CASTHSGSRVETQYF. The CDR3 nucleotides are TGTGCCAGTACCCATAGCGGGAGTCGCGTGGAGACCCAGTACTTC.